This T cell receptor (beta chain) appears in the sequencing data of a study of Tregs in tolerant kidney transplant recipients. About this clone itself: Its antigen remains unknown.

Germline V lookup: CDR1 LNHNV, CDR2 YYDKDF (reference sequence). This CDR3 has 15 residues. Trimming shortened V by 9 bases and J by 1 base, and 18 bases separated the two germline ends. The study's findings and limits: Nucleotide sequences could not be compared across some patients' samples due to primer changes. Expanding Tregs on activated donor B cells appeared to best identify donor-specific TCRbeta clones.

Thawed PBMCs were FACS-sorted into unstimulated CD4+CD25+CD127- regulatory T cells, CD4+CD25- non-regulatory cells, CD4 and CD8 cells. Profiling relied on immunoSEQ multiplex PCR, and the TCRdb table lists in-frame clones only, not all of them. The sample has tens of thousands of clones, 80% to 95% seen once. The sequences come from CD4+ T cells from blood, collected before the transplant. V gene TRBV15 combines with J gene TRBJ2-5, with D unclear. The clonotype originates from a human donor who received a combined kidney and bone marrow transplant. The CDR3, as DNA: TGTGCCACTTCTAACCCCGGTACAGTCCAAGAGACCCAGTACTTC. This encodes CATSNPGTVQETQYF. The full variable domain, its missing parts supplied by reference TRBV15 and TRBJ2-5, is DAMVIQNPRYQVTQFGKPVTLSCSQTLNHNVMYWYQQKSSQAPKLLFHYYDKDFNNEADTPDNFQSRRPNTSFCFLDIRSPGLGDTAMYLCATSNPGTVQETQYFGPGTRLLVL.